The source of this TCR beta chain is a study of T cell responses to AZD1222 COVID-19 vaccine. Sequencing used immunoSEQ multiplex PCR; TCRdb keeps in-frame clones, though not all of them. The sample records 85,000 to 110,000 clones, around 91% being singletons. This CDR3 is 14 amino acids long. The germline V gene encodes CDR1 MNHEY and CDR2 SVGAGI. V gave up 8 bases and J gave up 1 base; unmatched junction bases: 8. This clone came up once. The sample consisted of peripheral blood, taken on day 0 of AZD1222 vaccination. The source is an adult in good health. The genes are TRBV6-5 and TRBJ2-7, with 7 bases aligning to TRBD1. As DNA, the CDR3 is TGTGCCAGCCCCAGACAGGGCCCTTCCTACGAGCAGTACTTC. This translates into CASPRQGPSYEQYF.